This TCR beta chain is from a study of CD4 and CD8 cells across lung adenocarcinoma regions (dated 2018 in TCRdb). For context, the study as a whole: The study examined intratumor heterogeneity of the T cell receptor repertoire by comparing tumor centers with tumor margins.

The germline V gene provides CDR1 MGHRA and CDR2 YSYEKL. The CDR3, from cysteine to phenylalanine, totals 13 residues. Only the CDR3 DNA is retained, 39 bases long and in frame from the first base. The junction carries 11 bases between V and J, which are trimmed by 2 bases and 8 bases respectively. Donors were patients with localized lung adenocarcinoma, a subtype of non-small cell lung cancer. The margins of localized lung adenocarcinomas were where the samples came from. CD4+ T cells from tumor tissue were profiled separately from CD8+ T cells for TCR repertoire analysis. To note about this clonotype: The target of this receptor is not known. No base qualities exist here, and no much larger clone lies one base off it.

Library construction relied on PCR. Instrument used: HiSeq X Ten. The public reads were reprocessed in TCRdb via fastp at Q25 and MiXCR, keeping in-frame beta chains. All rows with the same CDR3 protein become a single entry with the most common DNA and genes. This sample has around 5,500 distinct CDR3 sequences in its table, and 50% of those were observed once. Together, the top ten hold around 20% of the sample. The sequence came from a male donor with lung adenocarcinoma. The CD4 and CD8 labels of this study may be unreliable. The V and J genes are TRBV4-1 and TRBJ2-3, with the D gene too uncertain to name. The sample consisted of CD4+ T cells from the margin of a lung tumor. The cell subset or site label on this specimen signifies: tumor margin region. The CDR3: CASSQIDPPTQYF. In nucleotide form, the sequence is TGCGCCAGCAGCCAAATTGACCCCCCTACGCAGTATTTT.